This T cell receptor (beta chain) was captured in a study of cytomegalovirus exposure and HLA in healthy donors. This CDR3 is 13 amino acids long. V shed 6 bases, J shed 2 bases, and the junction held 1 base outside the gene matches. Germline V gives CDR1 MNHNS, CDR2 SASEGT. TCRdb's table, derived via immunoSEQ multiplex PCR, lists solely in-frame clones and lacks some. The sample yields 160,000 or so clones, approximately 90% seen once. The source material was PBMCs. The sequence was obtained from a man between 18 and 35 years old in good health and CMV-seronegative. The V call is TRBV6-1, the J call TRBJ2-5, with 9 positions matching TRBD2. The CDR3 bases are TGTGCCAGCAGGACTAGCGGACAAGAGACCCAGTACTTC. Translation gives CASRTSGQETQYF.